This T cell receptor beta chain was identified during a study of T cell changes during pregnancy in multiple sclerosis. Sequenced by immunoSEQ multiplex PCR; TCRdb stores in-frame clones only, minus some. The table lists fewer than 50,000 clones, about 89% of them singletons. The CDR3 extends over 16 amino acids. V lost 2 bases, J lost 1 base, and 0 bases stayed unmatched. Germline CDR1 is MNHEY and CDR2 is SVGAGI. Sequencing used CD8+ T cells from peripheral blood mononuclear cells, obtained after pregnancy. This TCR was recovered from a female donor with multiple sclerosis, enrolled in a pregnancy study. J is TRBJ2-2 and V is TRBV6-5; 11 nucleotides match TRBD2. The CDR3 sequence is CASSYGLAGNTGELFF. CDR3 nucleotides: TGTGCCAGCAGTTACGGACTAGCGGGGAACACCGGGGAGCTGTTTTTT.